In this sample, the clone carrying this TCR beta chain turned up many times. The record originates from a study of CD8 T cells in ankylosing spondylitis. TCRdb redid the calling of the 5' RACE reads with MiXCR, one entry per CDR3 protein. There are some 140,000 distinct CDR3 sequences in the sample; about 7.3% occur only once, and roughly 12% lies in the top ten. CDR1 and CDR2 (germline): SGHVS, FNYEAQ. The trim removed 5 bases at V and 6 bases at J, leaving 11 bases unmatched. The CDR3 covers 16 residues. This chain links TRBV7-6 with TRBJ2-1, with TRBD2 matching over 9 bases. The sequenced material came from blood, either unsorted or a sorted T cell fraction (not recorded which). The TCR comes from a female donor with ankylosing spondylitis or in good health (not recorded which). Here the CDR3 reads CASSTHASGAANEQFF. The CDR3, as DNA: TGTGCCAGCAGCACCCACGCTAGCGGGGCTGCCAATGAGCAGTTCTTC.